This T cell receptor (beta chain) was identified during a study of T cells in Graves' hyperthyroidism and ophthalmopathy (dated by TCRdb to between 2018 and 2020). Looking at the study overall: Peripheral blood samples were taken at the time of initial diagnosis, prior to any treatment. TCR V-J signatures able to tell the groups apart were searched for in a discovery cohort of 90 to 100 patients, of whom under 45 had Graves' ophthalmopathy and 57 had stable Graves' hyperthyroidism. Prospective prediction of ophthalmopathy was tested in an independent validation cohort consisting of 18 to 20 hyperthyroidism patients and approximately 16 patients who later progressed to ophthalmopathy. The approximately 100 discovery patients were randomly split 7:3 into training and test sets. In roughly six Graves' hyperthyroidism patients, the study also compared T-cell repertoires from thyroid tissue with T-cell repertoires from blood. After blood sampling, hyperthyroidism patients were treated with methimazole at a starting dose of 30 mg daily, and ophthalmopathy patients were treated with high-dose intravenous methylprednisolone. The paper reports TCR Vbeta CDR3 sequencing of some 140 peripheral blood samples: 43 ophthalmopathy, some 80 hyperthyroidism and around 17 progressor patients. Results the study describes overall, beyond this receptor: During validation, the model predicted progression to ophthalmopathy a median of approximately six months ahead of onset, with more than 55% sensitivity and around 72% specificity. Most expanded thyroid clonotypes (frequency above 0.001) were also found in blood, which suggests that blood repertoires may mirror thyroid immune responses. Sample size was not statistically predetermined, and blinding of investigators to group allocation was not performed. A 13 V-J signature model separated ophthalmopathy from stable hyperthyroidism, with 87.88% sensitivity and 81% to 82% specificity in cross-validation and 80%/75% in testing.

The TCR beta CDR3 regions were amplified from the RNA transcripts. For the first round of RT-PCR on the TCR CDR3, the HTBI primer set was used together with the Qiagen OneStep RT-PCR kit. A second multiplex PCR round built the libraries, followed by size selection and purification. Sequencing of the libraries was done on an Illumina HiSeq2000 using paired-end 100 bp reads. Under the source paper's analysis protocol: SOAPnuke was used to process the raw data, throwing out any read that contained adapters or uncalled bases, had a mean Phred below 15, or lacked an exact constant-primer or identifier match. High-quality paired reads were merged using COPE v1.2.5, and each unique nucleotide sequence was defined as a clonotype. MiTCR v1.1 was used to align clonotypes to the IMGT TRBV, TRBD and TRBJ reference segments. The analysis included only V-J combinations with a frequency above 0.0001, which together covered around 99% of the repertoires. A TCS score was defined as the ratio of F50 (clonal expansion) to E x V (chaos), with BLOSUM62-based TCRdist applied between CDR3 peptides within each V-J. Welch's t-statistics and random forest reduced fewer than 550 V-J features to 13, which were used in a naive Bayes classifier (R e1071). TCRdb cleaned the public reads at Q25 with fastp, built clones with MiXCR and kept in-frame beta chains. Entries are consolidated by CDR3 protein sequence, retaining the most common genes and DNA. TCRdb assigned the V and J calls; the authors' analysis was not used. Recorded for this sample are approximately 530,000 distinct CDR3 sequences; 20% of them occurred a single time. The ten top clones hold about half of the sample.

Ophthalmopathy patients had moderately to severely active disease, Clinical Activity Score of at least 3, NOSPECS grade of at least 4, and duration under 3 months. Any patient with an uncontrolled infection, another autoimmune disease, pregnancy or lactation was excluded. Clinical symptoms, serum thyroxine and TRAb, thyroid ultrasound, and orbital computed tomography formed the basis for the diagnoses. Ficoll-Paque density gradient centrifugation was used to isolate PBMCs from around 10 ml of fresh peripheral blood. Trizol reagent was used to extract total RNA, and RNA quality was then checked on an Agilent 2100 Bioanalyzer. Of note for this clonotype: Its antigen remains unidentified. Per-nucleotide qualities are absent, and no much larger clonotype sits a single base away.

Trimming removed 8 bases from V and 2 bases from J, leaving 12 bases between the germline ends. The CDR3 covers 13 residues, taking in both the cysteine and the phenylalanine. Only CDR3 DNA remains: 39 bases, in frame from the first base. The germline V gene (reference sequence) provides CDR1 LNHDA and CDR2 SQIVND. The sequence links TRBV19 to TRBJ1-2; the D gene is perhaps TRBD1, from 5 matching bases. The clonotype was recovered from a man aged 35-49 years with Graves' ophthalmopathy. The source material was blood. The DNA sequence is given as TGTGCCAGTTTAGACAGTTCAAACTATGGCTACACCTTC. It encodes CASLDSSNYGYTF. The entire variable domain, with the stretches around the CDR3 drawn from the reference TRBV19 and TRBJ1-2 proteins, is DGGITQSPKYLFRKEGQNVTLSCEQNLNHDAMYWYRQDPGQGLRLIYYSQIVNDFQKGDIAEGYSVSREKKESFPLTVTSAQKNPTAFYLCASLDSSNYGYTFGSGTRLTVV.